One T cell receptor beta chain is described in this entry. This sample was taken from a study of blood T cell repertoires in COVID-19. The CDR3 is 17 amino acids. Measured with immunoSEQ multiplex PCR; TCRdb has only the in-frame clones, and not every one. Of about 200,000 clones in the sample, 85% to 90% were seen once. The V gene is TRBV21-1, the J gene TRBJ2-1; the D call TRBD1 from the table was never checked on the DNA. TRBV21-1 is assigned pseudogene status. This receptor was obtained from a young man with active or convalescent COVID-19. The sample taken for sequencing was peripheral blood. The CDR3 sequence: CASSIMTGTGDFNEQFF. The CDR3 region has the DNA TGTGCCAGCAGCATAATGACCGGGACAGGGGATTTCAATGAGCAGTTCTTC.